The 19 T cell receptor beta chains below all came from one sample that was sequenced in a study of blood T cells in healthy people across ages. Combining a sample-barcoded 5' primer with a J-beta primer mix, a second PCR ran for roughly 6 to 11 cycles. TCRdb redid the calling of the 5' RACE reads with MiXCR, one entry per CDR3 protein. The sample lists 650,000 to 1,000,000 distinct CDR3 sequences, under 40% occurring once. Sequencing input: blood. These TCRs come from a man in his late teens or twenties in good health.

This rearrangement joins TRBV7-2 to TRBJ2-5, with unresolved D. CDR1 and CDR2 from the germline V gene are SGHTA and FQGNSA. V was clipped by 0 bases and J by 5 bases, with 13 bases between them. The length of the CDR3 is 15 residues. This CDR3 reads CASSLAGSPQETQYF. The CDR3 coding sequence is TGTGCCAGCAGCTTAGCTGGCAGCCCACAGGAGACCCAGTACTTC.

This clonotype was picked up a small number of times. The chain joins TRBV10-3 to TRBJ2-3, with 8 bases that match TRBD2. CDR3 length: 12 residues. V was clipped by 10 bases and J by 4 bases; unmatched bases: 4. The germline gives CDR1 ENHRY, CDR2 SYGVKD. CDR3 amino acids: CATREGSDTQYF. CDR3 coding DNA: TGTGCCACCCGGGAGGGCTCAGATACGCAGTATTTT.

V gene TRBV6-4 combines with J gene TRBJ2-7; TRBD1 matches at 7 bases. The CDR3 is 15 residues long. Trimming cost V 6 bases and J 7 bases; bases outside gene matches: 15. Germline CDR1 MRHNA, CDR2 SNTAGT. In DNA form, the CDR3 reads TGTGCCAGCAGCCACCCCCTGAACAGGGGAGAAGAGCAGTACTTC. It is translated as CASSHPLNRGEEQYF.

This clonotype was recorded a few times. The V and J genes are TRBV20-1 and TRBJ2-1; D might be TRBD2 (6 bases). CDR1 is DFQATT, CDR2 SNEGSKA, per germline (reference sequence). Trimming pared 3 bases from V and 4 bases from J, leaving 19 bases between. The length of the CDR3 is 16 residues. The CDR3 reads CSARATAEAGYNEQFF. The CDR3 region has the DNA TGCAGTGCTAGGGCCACGGCGGAAGCGGGTTACAATGAGCAGTTCTTC.

This chain links TRBV29-1 with TRBJ2-5; D not resolved. The CDR3 has 11 amino acids. V shed 7 bases and J shed 2 bases, with 8 bases lying between them. Germline lookup yields CDR1 SQVTM and CDR2 ANQGSEA. CDR3: CSGAQQETQYF. CDR3 sequence (DNA): TGCAGCGGGGCCCAGCAAGAGACCCAGTACTTC.

The CDR3 spells CSVGNRETQYF. The CDR3 DNA sequence: TGCAGCGTTGGGAATCGGGAGACCCAGTACTTC. The chain links TRBV29-1 to TRBJ2-5; D is ambiguous. In germline, CDR1 is SQVTM, CDR2 ANQGSEA. The length of the CDR3 is 11 residues. V was pared by 4 bases and J by 5 bases, with 8 bases between. The whole variable domain, remainder taken from reference TRBV29-1 and TRBJ2-5, is SAVISQKPSRDICQRGTSLTIQCQVDSQVTMMFWYRQQPGQSLTLIATANQGSEATYESGFVIDKFPISRPNLTFSTLTVSNMSPEDSSIYLCSVGNRETQYFGPGTRLLVL.

J is TRBJ1-4 and V is TRBV20-1, with D maybe TRBD1 (6 bases). Germline V CDR1 and CDR2: DFQATT, SNEGSKA (reference sequence). V lost 0 bases to trimming and J lost 5 bases, with 10 bases between them. This CDR3 comprises 14 residues. CDR3 nucleotides: TGCAGTGCTAGAGATCCGGGGGCGAATGAAAAACTGTTTTTT. It encodes CSARDPGANEKLFF.

The chain recombines TRBV24-1 with TRBJ2-7; D perhaps matches TRBD2 (5 bases). The DNA end is more similar to TRBJ2-5, so the J call may be wrong. In germline, CDR1 is KGHDR, CDR2 SFDVKD. The CDR3 extends over 13 amino acids. The CDR3 region is CATSEERQETQYF. CDR3 nucleotide sequence: TGTGCCACCAGTGAGGAGCGGCAAGAGACCCAGTACTTC.

This clonotype was observed a handful of times. The V call is TRBV30, the J call TRBJ2-1; no firm D call. V was shortened by 0 bases and J by 5 bases, with 8 bases between the two germline ends. Germline values: CDR1 GTSNPN, CDR2 SVGIG (reference sequence). The CDR3 is made up of 13 amino acids. CDR3 coding DNA: TGTGCCTGGAGTGTACGGCGCCACAATGAGCAGTTCTTC. It translates to CAWSVRRHNEQFF. The complete variable domain, with remaining parts taken from reference TRBV30 and TRBJ2-1, reads SQTIHQWPATLVQPVGSPLSLECTVEGTSNPNLYWYRQAAGRGLQLLFYSVGIGQISSEVPQNLSASRPQDRQFILSSKKLLLSDSGFYLCAWSVRRHNEQFFGPGTRLTVL.

The V and J genes are TRBV12-3 or TRBV12-4 and TRBJ2-4; D gene unclear. The DNA end lines up better with TRBJ2-7; the J call may be wrong. This CDR3 has 13 amino acids. The CDR3 DNA reads as TGTGCCAGCAGTGCCAGTACACCCTACGAGCAGTACTTC. As protein: CASSASTPYEQYF.

This chain joins TRBV20-1 and TRBJ2-7, with TRBD2 matching 10 bases. After removal of 6 bases from V and 1 base from J, the junction contained 6 bases not matched to a gene. This CDR3 is built from 14 residues. In germline, CDR1 is DFQATT, CDR2 SNEGSKA (reference sequence). For the CDR3, the DNA is TGCAGTGCGATAAGCGGGGGGGCATCCTACGAGCAGTACTTC. Its translation: CSAISGGASYEQYF.

Only a few counts were recorded for this clonotype. The J gene is TRBJ1-5, the V gene TRBV12-3 or TRBV12-4; a possible D gene is TRBD1 (5 bases). This CDR3 is 17 amino acids long. V was shortened by 4 bases and J by 5 bases, with 21 bases between the two germline ends. This chain's CDR3 is CASSSMGDLRIYQPQHF. The CDR3 nucleotides are TGTGCCAGCAGTTCCATGGGGGATTTGAGGATTTATCAGCCCCAGCATTTT.

This clonotype showed up just a few times. The rearrangement links TRBV6-6 to TRBJ1-2; perhaps TRBD1 as D (5 bases). The length of the CDR3 is 13 residues. From germline, CDR1 is MNHNY and CDR2 SVGAGI (reference sequence). Trimming cost V 8 bases and J 4 bases, with 14 bases left between them. CDR3 loop: CASGRGDVYGYTF. The CDR3 coding sequence is TGTGCCAGCGGAAGGGGCGACGTCTATGGCTACACCTTC.

This clonotype occurred a few times. This sequence joins TRBV12-3 or TRBV12-4 and TRBJ2-2; TRBD1 matches at 8 bases. This CDR3 has 14 amino acids. The ends lost 7 bases at V and 7 bases at J; junction bases unmatched: 8. The CDR3 region is CASIFAGTGGELFF. Here the CDR3 DNA reads TGTGCCAGCATTTTCGCCGGGACAGGCGGGGAGCTGTTTTTT.

The chain couples TRBV12-3 or TRBV12-4 to TRBJ2-4; TRBD1 matches 8 bases. The tail of the sequence fits TRBJ2-7 better, so the J call may be wrong. The CDR3 is 15 residues long. The DNA of the CDR3 is TGTGCCAGCAGTACGGACAGGGCCGTGGCCTACGAGCAGTACTTC. Translated, it gives CASSTDRAVAYEQYF.

This clonotype has just a few counts. The chain uses TRBV5-1 and TRBJ1-1; the D is unclear. The CDR3 sequence is 15 residues long. CDR1 and CDR2 (germline): SGHRS, YFSETQ. V shed 4 bases and J shed 3 bases, with 16 bases lying between them. CDR3 amino acids: CASSLMTGRYTEAFF. The CDR3 nucleotides read TGCGCCAGCAGCCTCATGACTGGGAGATACACTGAAGCTTTCTTT.

The V gene is TRBV5-1, the J gene TRBJ2-3, with a possible D match to TRBD2 (5 bases). Germline CDR1 is SGHRS and CDR2 is YFSETQ. Trimming removed 0 bases from V and 1 base from J, with 9 bases in between. This CDR3 is 15 amino acids long. The CDR3 spells CASSLAGMGTDTQYF. CDR3 nucleotide sequence: TGCGCCAGCAGCTTGGCCGGGATGGGCACAGATACGCAGTATTTT.

The chain uses TRBV30 and TRBJ2-3; D gene uncertain. The CDR3 is made up of 13 amino acids. Germline V gene sequence: CDR1 GTSNPN, CDR2 SVGIG (reference sequence). Trimming removed 3 bases from V and 2 bases from J, with 9 bases in between. CDR3 amino acids: CAWSVEDTDTQYF. Here the CDR3 DNA reads TGTGCCTGGAGCGTAGAAGACACAGATACGCAGTATTTT.

This clonotype was recorded only once. This chain uses TRBV6-1 with TRBJ1-1, with no clear D. Trimming took 1 base from V and 6 from J, leaving 9 bases between them. Germline assignment: CDR1 MNHNS and CDR2 SASEGT. This CDR3 has 13 residues. CDR3 sequence: CASSEVFQAEAFF. CDR3 DNA: TGTGCCAGCAGTGAAGTTTTCCAGGCTGAAGCTTTCTTT.